This T cell receptor beta chain was captured in a study of T cell repertoires in aging, cancer and after chemotherapy. Looking at the study overall: Donors were grouped into six age bands spanning 30 or younger through 70 or older. Repeat sampling of healthy donors over several months to years showed clear clonal overlap.

Multiplex touch-down PCR with TRB-A/B primers amplified rearranged V-D-J TRB sequences. TCRdb re-analysed the multiplex PCR reads in MiXCR, keeping a single row per CDR3 protein. The profile shows fewer than 15,000 distinct CDR3 sequences, under 30% of them singletons. Amplification of TCR beta used genomic DNA extracted from peripheral blood. Study outcomes and limitations: Untreated cancer patients had significantly lower blood TCR diversity than age-matched healthy donors. In healthy donors, age-related TCR diversity loss mainly reflected lost richness.

Turning to this clonotype: Its antigen remains unidentified.

The CDR3 runs 13 residues. Germline-derived CDR1 and CDR2 are DFQATT and SNEGSKA (reference sequence). Between the trimmed V and J ends, which lost 6 bases and 3 bases, there was a span of 14 bases. The sample comprised blood. The chain links TRBV20-1 to TRBJ2-5, with D unclear. The sequence derives from a human donor in good health. The CDR3 reads CSATPPQKETQYF. The CDR3 DNA follows: TGCAGTGCCACCCCACCTCAAAAAGAGACCCAGTACTTC.